Presented here are 26 T cell receptor beta chains from one specimen sequenced in a study of T-cell memory formation after mild COVID-19. One entry per CDR3 protein results from TCRdb running MiXCR on the 5' RACE reads. The repertoire holds approximately 200,000 distinct CDR3 sequences, 16% seen once, with about 1.9% in the top ten. The specimen sequenced was PBMCs or a T cell subset sorted from them (not recorded which). The receptors were gathered from an adult woman who had mild COVID-19 (a few samples of this study predate the infection). Cell type and time point are not known.

The chain employs TRBV11-2 and TRBJ2-1; TRBD2 matches 9 bases. Germline trimming cut 5 bases from V and 10 bases from J; bases unmatched to any gene: 6. Germline values: CDR1 SGHAT, CDR2 FQNNGV. The CDR3 is made up of 13 amino acids. The CDR3 is CASSPRLAGEQFF. DNA of the CDR3: TGTGCCAGCAGCCCTCGCCTAGCGGGGGAGCAGTTCTTC.

The genes are TRBV12-2 and TRBJ2-2; the D call in the table, TRBD2, was not verified against the DNA. TRBV12-2 is given as a pseudogene. This CDR3 spans 18 amino acids. The CDR3 sequence: CASRSGTSGRQNTGELFF. The CDR3 bases are TGTGCAAGTCGCTCCGGGACTAGCGGGAGACAGAACACCGGGGAGCTGTTTTTT.

The V gene is TRBV12-3 or TRBV12-4, the J gene TRBJ1-5; D gene unclear. The V end lost 5 bases, the J end lost 1 base, and 9 bases lay between the germline ends. This CDR3 is built from 14 residues. CDR3 coding DNA: TGTGCCAGCAGTCACGACAAGAGCAATCAGCCCCAGCATTTT. This codes for CASSHDKSNQPQHF.

V gene TRBV12-3 or TRBV12-4 combines with J gene TRBJ2-1; 12 nucleotides match TRBD2. V shed 2 bases, J shed 5 bases, and the junction held 7 bases outside the gene matches. This CDR3 region has 17 residues. CDR3 nucleotides: TGTGCCAGCAGTTTAAGGACTAGCGGGGTATTAAACAATGAGCAGTTCTTC. Amino acid sequence: CASSLRTSGVLNNEQFF.

This chain joins TRBV5-1 and TRBJ2-1; 8 nucleotides match TRBD1. V lost 0 bases and J lost 5; bases outside the gene matches: 4. The CDR3 loop spans 15 amino acids. Germline values: CDR1 SGHRS, CDR2 YFSETQ. CDR3: CASSLGGQGNNEQFF. The DNA for the CDR3 is TGCGCCAGCAGCTTGGGAGGACAGGGTAACAATGAGCAGTTCTTC.

The V and J genes are TRBV12-3 or TRBV12-4 and TRBJ1-6, with 10 bases matching TRBD1. The junction had 7 bases not matched to a gene; V was cut back by 5 bases and J by 9 bases. The CDR3 covers 15 residues. This chain's CDR3 is CASSPGQGGGSPLHF. The CDR3 DNA is TGTGCCAGCAGTCCCGGACAGGGGGGAGGTTCACCCCTCCACTTT.

This rearrangement joins TRBV18 to TRBJ1-4, with no clear D. With 0 bases removed from V and 5 bases from J, the gap between germline ends came to 7 bases. This CDR3 region has 14 residues. Per the germline V gene, CDR1 is KGHSH and CDR2 is LQKENI. In DNA, the CDR3 is TGTGCCAGCTCACCACCGATGCCGAATGAAAAACTGTTTTTT. It yields the protein CASSPPMPNEKLFF.

The chain has TRBV3-1 and TRBJ2-5; no firm D call. V was trimmed by 2 bases and J by 9 bases, leaving 16 bases between them. Germline V gene sequence: CDR1 LGHDT, CDR2 YNNKEL (reference sequence). The length of the CDR3 is 14 residues. CDR3 sequence: CASSQLEIKASQYF. Here the CDR3 DNA reads TGTGCCAGCAGCCAACTAGAGATTAAAGCGTCCCAGTACTTC.

In its sample, this clonotype was seen once. The V call is TRBV7-9, the J call TRBJ2-7; TRBD1 agrees at 7 bases. Trimming removed 2 bases from V and 0 bases from J; junction bases left unmatched: 13. Germline V gene data show CDR1 as SEHNR and CDR2 as FQNEAQ (reference sequence). CDR3 length: 18 residues. The CDR3: CASSLTGVRGSSSYEQYF. The CDR3 DNA sequence: TGTGCCAGCAGCTTAACAGGGGTGAGGGGGAGCAGCTCCTACGAGCAGTACTTC.

There are a few counts of this clonotype. The chain carries TRBV4-1 and TRBJ2-3, with D possibly TRBD2 on 7 matching bases. The V end lost 4 bases, the J end lost 1 base, and 21 bases lay between the germline ends. Germline-derived CDR1 and CDR2 are MGHRA and YSYEKL. The CDR3 contains 18 residues. DNA of the CDR3: TGCGCCAGCAGCCGGATTGGGATAGGGGGGGGAGGCACAGATACGCAGTATTTT. Amino acid sequence: CASSRIGIGGGGTDTQYF.

The sample holds a few counts of this clonotype. The chain employs TRBV5-5 and TRBJ2-5; 7 positions match TRBD1. V was pared by 1 base and J by 5 bases, with 11 bases of the junction left unmatched. CDR3 size: 16 residues. In germline, CDR1 is SGHKS, CDR2 YYEKEE (reference sequence). The CDR3 reads CASSLKGQSPLETQYF. CDR3 nucleotide sequence: TGTGCCAGCAGCTTGAAGGGACAGAGCCCGTTGGAGACCCAGTACTTC.

This clonotype was detected only a few times. The V gene is TRBV12-3 or TRBV12-4, the J gene TRBJ1-2; possible D gene TRBD1, 6 bases. The CDR3 length is 11 residues. The ends were cut back, 6 bases at V and 8 bases at J, with 10 bases in the middle. The CDR3 bases are TGTGCCAGCAGCACAGGGTACGGCTACACCTTC. Translation: CASSTGYGYTF.

This chain joins TRBV4-2 and TRBJ2-7; 9 bases are a match to TRBD2. The CDR3 is 14 residues long. CDR1 and CDR2 from the germline V gene are LGHNA and YNFKEQ. V was clipped by 1 base and J by 5 bases; unmatched bases: 3. CDR3: CASSQVREGHEQYF. For the CDR3, the DNA is TGTGCCAGCAGCCAAGTGCGGGAGGGCCACGAGCAGTACTTC.

This clonotype was seen only a few times. This rearrangement joins TRBV12-3 or TRBV12-4 to TRBJ1-6; perhaps TRBD1 as D (5 bases). The V end was cut by 8 bases, the J end by 7 bases, with 21 bases between. The CDR3 sequence is 16 residues long. The CDR3 DNA sequence: TGTGCCAGCGCATCGCGCCGAGGGCAGGGAAATTCACCCCTCCACTTT. Its protein product is CASASRRGQGNSPLHF.

This clonotype is a singleton in its sample. The J gene is TRBJ2-3, the V gene TRBV6-6, with a weak D call TRBD2 (5 bases). Germline assignment: CDR1 MNHNY and CDR2 SVGAGI (reference sequence). Trimming removed 0 bases from V and 5 bases from J, with 18 bases in between. This CDR3 comprises 17 residues. The CDR3 is CASSYSILGVAGDTQYF. The CDR3 DNA reads TGTGCCAGCAGTTACTCGATACTCGGGGTCGCAGGAGATACGCAGTATTTT.

This clonotype was detected only a few times. The rearrangement uses TRBV5-1 and TRBJ1-2; a weak D match, TRBD1 (6 bases). The CDR3 loop spans 14 amino acids. The germline gives CDR1 SGHRS, CDR2 YFSETQ. V was pared by 2 bases and J by 7 bases, with 15 bases between. The DNA of the CDR3 is TGCGCCAGCAGCTTAGCAGGGGTAGGGTCTGGCTACACCTTC. Encoded protein: CASSLAGVGSGYTF.

The chain is built from TRBV7-3 and TRBJ1-4; D remains ambiguous. The V gene's germline CDR1 is SGHTA and CDR2 FQGTGA. V was trimmed by 4 bases and J by 9 bases, leaving 9 bases between them. The CDR3 length is 12 residues. CDR3 bases: TGTGCCAGCAGCTCGGACGGAAAAAAACTGTTTTTT. Translation gives CASSSDGKKLFF.

This clonotype was seen repeatedly, ten times or more. V usage is TRBV12-3 or TRBV12-4 and J usage is TRBJ2-7; maybe TRBD2 (5 bases). The CDR3 totals 14 residues. Trimming removed 1 base at V and 2 bases at J, with 9 bases between. The CDR3: CASSLVQRAYEQYF. In DNA form, the CDR3 reads TGTGCCAGCAGTTTAGTCCAGAGGGCCTACGAGCAGTACTTC.

This clonotype was counted only a few times. The chain carries TRBV12-3 or TRBV12-4 and TRBJ1-5; 9 nucleotides match TRBD1. J lost 7 bases, V lost 1 base, and 5 bases had no gene match. The CDR3 is 15 residues long. CDR3 region: CASSLGTGERQPQHF. DNA of the CDR3: TGTGCCAGCAGTTTAGGGACAGGGGAGAGACAGCCCCAGCATTTT.

Only a few counts were recorded for this clonotype. The chain couples TRBV4-3 to TRBJ2-7, with D hard to call. Germline V gene sequence: CDR1 LGHNA, CDR2 YSLEER. CDR3 length: 14 amino acids. V lost 0 bases and J lost 3, with 9 bases in between. CDR3 sequence reads: CASSQETLDYEQYF. As DNA, the CDR3 is TGCGCCAGCAGCCAAGAGACGTTGGACTACGAGCAGTACTTC.

This clonotype was recorded at least ten times. This chain connects TRBV4-2 to TRBJ2-1; D uncertain. The V gene lost 0 bases and the J gene lost 2 bases, with 8 bases spanning the gap. Per the germline V gene, CDR1 is LGHNA and CDR2 is YNFKEQ. The CDR3 is 15 amino acids. Here the CDR3 reads CASSQDYTPYNEQFF. The CDR3 bases are TGTGCCAGCAGCCAAGACTACACCCCCTACAATGAGCAGTTCTTC.

This clonotype was counted between two and nine times. The chain couples TRBV18 to TRBJ2-1; tentative D call: TRBD1 (7 bases). CDR3 size: 13 residues. V lost 6 bases, J lost 10 bases, and 16 bases lay in between. Germline CDR1 KGHSH, CDR2 LQKENI. The DNA for the CDR3 is TGTGCCAGCTCCCTTCAGCCAGGGGGGGAGCAGTTCTTC. Residues: CASSLQPGGEQFF.

Many counts were recorded for this clonotype. In DNA form, the CDR3 reads TGTGCCAGTATCGGGACAGGGTCTCGAGTATCAGGGGGAGCTTTCTTT. This codes for CASIGTGSRVSGGAFF. This rearrangement joins TRBV19 to TRBJ1-1, with 9 bases that match TRBD1. V dropped 7 bases and J dropped 10; count of bases not matched to a gene: 19. Looked up from germline, CDR1 is LNHDA and CDR2 is SQIVND (reference sequence). CDR3 size: 16 residues. Full variable domain (missing parts from reference TRBV19 and TRBJ1-1): DGGITQSPKYLFRKEGQNVTLSCEQNLNHDAMYWYRQDPGQGLRLIYYSQIVNDFQKGDIAEGYSVSREKKESFPLTVTSAQKNPTAFYLCASIGTGSRVSGGAFFGQGTRLTVV.

V and J are TRBV29-1 and TRBJ2-3; 12 bases are a match to TRBD2. Germline V CDR1 and CDR2: SQVTM, ANQGSEA. V was clipped by 4 bases and J by 0 bases; unmatched bases: 5. This CDR3 spans 16 amino acids. The CDR3: CSVGGTSGRSTDTQYF. In DNA, the CDR3 is TGCAGCGTTGGGGGTACTAGCGGGAGGAGCACAGATACGCAGTATTTT.

The chain employs TRBV20-1 and TRBJ2-3, with D perhaps matching TRBD2 (5 bases). The germline CDR1 and CDR2 sequences are DFQATT and SNEGSKA (reference sequence). The CDR3 covers 16 residues. Between the trimmed V and J ends, which lost 5 bases and 4 bases, there was a span of 22 bases. In DNA form, the CDR3 reads TGCAGTGCTCTGAGGGCCACAACTTTCTCGGCAGATACGCAGTATTTT. This gives the protein CSALRATTFSADTQYF.

The chain links TRBV20-1 to TRBJ2-1; TRBD1 agrees at 11 bases. Looked up from germline, CDR1 is DFQATT and CDR2 is SNEGSKA (reference sequence). The trim removed 6 bases at V and 6 bases at J, leaving 7 bases unmatched. The CDR3 is 14 residues long. The CDR3 region is CSAMGQGVINEQFF. CDR3 in DNA: TGCAGTGCCATGGGACAGGGGGTCATCAATGAGCAGTTCTTC.